This paragraph covers one T cell receptor (beta chain) sequence. The antigen is undetermined. The data are from a study of cytomegalovirus exposure and HLA in healthy donors. From germline, CDR1 is SGDLS and CDR2 YYNGEE. The CDR3 contains 15 residues. Trimming cost V 4 bases and J 5 bases; bases outside gene matches: 7. Findings and limits, study-wide: Subsequent analysis showed first-cohort TCR clusters tending to co-occur in 120 validation repertoires.

TCRdb's copy holds only in-frame clones and misses some; the assay was immunoSEQ multiplex PCR. The sample contains approximately 200,000 clones, 75% to 85% of which appear only once. This sequence originates from a woman in her twenties or thirties in good health and CMV-seropositive. This chain uses TRBV9 with TRBJ1-1; 11 positions match TRBD1. The sample taken for sequencing was PBMCs. The CDR3 bases are TGTGCCAGCAGCTCCGGACAGGGGGCTCATACTGAAGCTTTCTTT. Protein: CASSSGQGAHTEAFF.